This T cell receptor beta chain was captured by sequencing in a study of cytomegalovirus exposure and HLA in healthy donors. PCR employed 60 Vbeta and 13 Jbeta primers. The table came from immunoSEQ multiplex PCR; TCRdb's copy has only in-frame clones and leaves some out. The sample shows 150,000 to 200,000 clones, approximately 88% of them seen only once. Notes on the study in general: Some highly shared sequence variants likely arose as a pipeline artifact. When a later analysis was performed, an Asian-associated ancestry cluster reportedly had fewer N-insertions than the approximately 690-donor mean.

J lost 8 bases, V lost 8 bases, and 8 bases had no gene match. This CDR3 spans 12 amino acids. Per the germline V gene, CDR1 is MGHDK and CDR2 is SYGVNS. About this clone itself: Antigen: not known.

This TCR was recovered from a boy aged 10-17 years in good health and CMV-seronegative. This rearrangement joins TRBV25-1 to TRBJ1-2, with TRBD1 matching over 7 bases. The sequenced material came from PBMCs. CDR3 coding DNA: TGTGCCAGCGGACCGGACAGGTTCGGCTACACCTTC. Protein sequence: CASGPDRFGYTF.